This T cell receptor beta chain came from a study of persistence of HIV-infected CD4 T cells. The libraries were made with immunoSEQ version 4 in survey mode. The repertoire was sequenced with immunoSEQ multiplex PCR; TCRdb's copy has only in-frame clones and lacks some. The sample holds around 28,000 clones; approximately 78% are singletons and the top ten take 4.6%. CDR3 length: 15 amino acids. Per germline, CDR1 ENHRY and CDR2 SYGVKD. V was pared by 7 bases and J by 5 bases, with 8 bases of the junction left unmatched. A remark on this clone: Antigen unknown.

Stimulation used 9 to 10 ug/mL lysate from CMV-infected fibroblasts. Memory cells lacking CD40L and CD69 with high CD45RO were sorted. The rearrangement joins TRBV10-3 to TRBJ2-3; 11 bases agree with TRBD2. This sample comprised CD4+ T cells sorted from PBMCs after 18-hour stimulation, obtained from a patient who received antiretroviral therapy. The TCR originated in an adult man with HIV who was CMV-seropositive. CDR3 sequence reads: CAITASGGTLDTQYF. DNA for the CDR3: TGTGCCATCACGGCTAGCGGGGGGACCCTAGATACGCAGTATTTT.